The 20 T cell receptor beta chains given below trace back to one sample, sequenced in a study of regulatory T cells in long-lasting Graves disease. Building of the TCR beta libraries involved iRepertoire HTBI primers and Arm-PCR of CDR3 regions. TCRdb reprocessed the multiplex PCR reads with MiXCR, giving one entry per CDR3 protein. The repertoire includes roughly 380,000 distinct CDR3 sequences, 15% to 19% of them detected once, and about a fifth sits in the top ten. The time point is: newly diagnosed GD, antithyroid drugs for less than 3 months. PBMC RNA served as the TCR library source. Source: peripheral blood mononuclear cells (PBMCs), taken at new diagnosis, from a patient treated with antithyroid drugs. The receptors here all came from a female donor with Graves disease.

V gene TRBV19 combines with J gene TRBJ1-1; maybe TRBD1 (6 bases). The CDR3 totals 14 residues. Trimming removed 6 bases at V and 0 bases at J, with 11 bases between. Per the germline V gene, CDR1 is LNHDA and CDR2 is SQIVND (reference sequence). This CDR3 reads CASRQGNLNTEAFF. CDR3 bases: TGTGCCAGTAGACAGGGCAACTTGAACACTGAAGCTTTCTTT.

This clonotype was found many times. V is TRBV7-9 and J is TRBJ1-1; no clear D gene. Germline V gene lookup returns CDR1 SEHNR and CDR2 FQNEAQ (reference sequence). Between the trimmed V and J ends, which lost 8 bases and 1 base, there was a span of 8 bases. The CDR3 sequence is 12 residues long. The CDR3 loop reads CASGQQNTEAFF. The CDR3 DNA follows: TGTGCCAGCGGGCAGCAGAACACTGAAGCTTTCTTT.

This clonotype occurred a few times. The rearrangement links TRBV14 to TRBJ2-5; D is tentatively TRBD1 or TRBD2 (6 bases each). Germline V gene data show CDR1 as SGHDN and CDR2 as FVKESK. This CDR3 comprises 16 residues. Trimming cost V 4 bases and J 2 bases, with 17 bases left between them. In DNA, the CDR3 is TGTGCCAGCAGCCTAAAGGGGGGAGAACCTCAAGAGACCCAGTACTTC. It is translated as CASSLKGGEPQETQYF.

This clonotype was counted ten times or more. The chain combines TRBV11-3 with TRBJ2-3; D not certain. CDR3 length: 14 residues. Trimming cost V 1 base and J 6 bases, with 11 bases left between them. Germline-derived CDR1 and CDR2 are SGHNT and YENEEA. The CDR3 bases are TGTGCCAGCAGCTTAGGAAAGAGCCCCGATACGCAGTATTTT. It translates to CASSLGKSPDTQYF.

This clonotype was counted between two and nine times. The rearrangement uses TRBV12-3 or TRBV12-4 and TRBJ1-3; D uncertain. Between the trimmed V and J ends, which lost 6 bases and 4 bases, there was a span of 13 bases. The CDR3 spans 14 residues. The CDR3 DNA follows: TGTGCCAGCAGCCCGACGGAGAGAGGAAACACCATATATTTT. It encodes CASSPTERGNTIYF.

As to this clonotype: A much larger clone sits a single nucleotide away, making a read error possible. The V gene is TRBV10-3, the J gene TRBJ1-6; no definite D call. The CDR3 consists of 19 residues. Germline V gene lookup returns CDR1 ENHRY and CDR2 SYGVKD. The CDR3 loop reads CAISDDFGFALILRSPLPF. The CDR3 DNA reads as TGTGCCATCTCTGACGATTTCGGGTTCGCCCTAATCTTAAGGTCACCCCTCCCCTTT.

This clonotype was seen many times. J is TRBJ1-1 and V is TRBV4-1; D is possibly TRBD1 (5 bases). CDR1 is MGHRA and CDR2 is YSYEKL in the germline V gene. CDR3 size: 18 residues. The ends were cut back, 0 bases at V and 6 bases at J, with 23 bases in the middle. As DNA, the CDR3 is TGCGCCAGCAGCCAAGATCCCCCGTGGATTCAGGGTGACCCTGAAGCTTTCTTT. Protein: CASSQDPPWIQGDPEAFF.

In regard to this clonotype: A read error is the likely source, as a far larger clone sits one nucleotide away. This chain joins TRBV13 and TRBJ2-1; possible D gene TRBD2, 5 bases. CDR3 size: 11 residues. Germline lookup yields CDR1 PRHDT and CDR2 FYEKMQ (reference sequence). V dropped 3 bases and J dropped 10 bases, with 7 bases sitting between them. The chain's CDR3 is CASSFGEEQFF. The CDR3 DNA reads as TGTGCCAGCAGCTTTGGGGAGGAGCAGTTCTTC.

This clonotype was observed a handful of times. The chain joins TRBV19 to TRBJ2-4, with D possibly being TRBD1 or TRBD2 (5 bases each). Trimming cost V 7 bases and J 3 bases, with 25 bases left between them. CDR3 length: 18 residues. Germline CDR1 and CDR2: LNHDA and SQIVND (reference sequence). CDR3 region: CASTESPVAPGGKNIQYF. Here the CDR3 DNA reads TGTGCCAGTACCGAATCACCCGTAGCCCCTGGGGGCAAAAACATTCAGTACTTC.

This clonotype has a count of ten or more. This chain joins TRBV4-1 and TRBJ1-5, with unresolved D. The CDR3 length is 15 residues. The V end was cut by 10 bases, the J end by 1 base, with 17 bases between. From germline, CDR1 is MGHRA and CDR2 YSYEKL. CDR3 residues: CATNQDPESNQPQHF. In DNA, the CDR3 is TGCGCCACCAACCAAGATCCGGAAAGCAATCAGCCCCAGCATTTT.

V usage is TRBV18 and J usage is TRBJ2-1; 11 bases are a match to TRBD2. This CDR3 has 16 residues. With 1 base clipped from V and 7 bases from J, the junction kept 6 bases outside the gene matches. Germline V gene sequence: CDR1 KGHSH, CDR2 LQKENI. CDR3 in amino acids: CASSPLAGGLGNEQFF. The CDR3 nucleotides are TGTGCCAGCTCACCACTAGCGGGAGGGCTCGGGAATGAGCAGTTCTTC.

This clonotype was counted ten times or more. J is TRBJ2-3 and V is TRBV12-3 or TRBV12-4, with D perhaps matching TRBD2 (5 bases). The CDR3 has 14 amino acids. V shed 8 bases and J shed 4 bases, with 16 bases lying between them. The CDR3 reads CASQTGLRADTQYF. The CDR3 nucleotides are TGTGCCAGCCAAACGGGGTTGAGGGCAGATACGCAGTATTTT.

This clonotype came up many times. V is TRBV9 and J is TRBJ1-1, with D tentatively TRBD1 (6 bases). Trimming pared 1 base from V and 3 bases from J, leaving 10 bases between. The CDR3 has 14 residues. In germline, CDR1 is SGDLS, CDR2 YYNGEE. In DNA form, the CDR3 reads TGTGCCAGCAGCGTAAGGGGGGGGGACACTGAAGCTTTCTTT. Residues: CASSVRGGDTEAFF. Supplemented by reference TRBV9 and TRBJ1-1, the full variable domain reads DSGVTQTPKHLITATGQRVTLRCSPRSGDLSVYWYQQSLDQGLQFLIQYYNGEERAKGNILERFSAQQFPDLHSELNLSSLELGDSALYFCASSVRGGDTEAFFGQGTRLTVV.

In this sample, this clonotype turned up many times. The rearrangement uses TRBV5-1 and TRBJ1-2; TRBD1 matches at 9 bases. The germline V gene encodes CDR1 SGHRS and CDR2 YFSETQ. The CDR3 totals 17 residues. V was pared by 4 bases and J by 7 bases, with 17 bases of the junction left unmatched. CDR3 bases: TGCGCCAGCAGCCAAATCAGACCGGGACAGGGTGGTAGTGGCTACACCTTC. Protein sequence: CASSQIRPGQGGSGYTF.

The chain joins TRBV12-3 or TRBV12-4 to TRBJ2-7; D not certain. The CDR3 consists of 13 residues. V was pared by 6 bases and J by 2 bases, with 11 bases between. Here the CDR3 reads CASSPGIAYEQYF. In DNA form, the CDR3 reads TGTGCCAGCAGCCCTGGGATCGCCTACGAGCAGTACTTC.

V and J are TRBV5-1 and TRBJ2-1; 10 bases match TRBD1. The CDR3 has 14 residues. Germline V gene data show CDR1 as SGHRS and CDR2 as YFSETQ. V lost 4 bases to trimming and J lost 8 bases; unmatched junction nucleotides: 6. CDR3 bases: TGCGCCAGCAGCCACGACAGGGGGCTCGATGAGCAGTTCTTC. It encodes CASSHDRGLDEQFF. The whole variable domain, remainder taken from reference TRBV5-1 and TRBJ2-1, is KAGVTQTPRYLIKTRGQQVTLSCSPISGHRSVSWYQQTPGQGLQFLFEYFSETQRNKGNFPGRFSGRQFSNSRSEMNVSTLELGDSALYLCASSHDRGLDEQFFGPGTRLTVL.

This clonotype was seen repeatedly, ten times or more. In DNA, the CDR3 is TGCAGTGCTAATTCTGGTAGCGGACTATTCTACGAGCAGTACTTC. Translation: CSANSGSGLFYEQYF. The V call is TRBV20-1, the J call TRBJ2-7; a possible D gene is TRBD2 (6 bases). The germline V gene has CDR1 DFQATT and CDR2 SNEGSKA (reference sequence). V was shortened by 4 bases and J by 3 bases, with 19 bases between the two germline ends. This CDR3 comprises 15 residues.

This clonotype was counted many times. The rearrangement uses TRBV5-1 and TRBJ1-4; D remains ambiguous. From germline, CDR1 is SGHRS and CDR2 YFSETQ. V lost 2 bases and J 11 bases, leaving 19 bases between the germline ends. The CDR3 length is 15 residues. The CDR3 spells CASSLEGKLPNKLFF. The CDR3 DNA is TGCGCCAGCAGCTTAGAAGGGAAACTTCCTAACAAACTGTTTTTT.

V gene TRBV24-1 combines with J gene TRBJ1-2; D remains ambiguous. CDR3 length: 12 amino acids. Trimming removed 7 bases at V and 0 bases at J, with 5 bases between. The germline V gene encodes CDR1 KGHDR and CDR2 SFDVKD. The CDR3 DNA sequence: TGTGCCACCAGGGCTTCTAACTATGGCTACACCTTC. This gives the protein CATRASNYGYTF.

This clonotype was recorded at least ten times. The V gene is TRBV6-2 or TRBV6-3, the J gene TRBJ2-1; 11 bases agree with TRBD2. CDR3 length: 15 amino acids. Germline V gives CDR1 MNHEY, CDR2 SVGEGT. V shed 6 bases and J 8 bases; nucleotides not matched to a gene: 9. The CDR3 region is CASSQGLAGGHEQFF. CDR3 coding DNA: TGTGCCAGCAGCCAAGGGCTAGCGGGAGGCCATGAGCAGTTCTTC.